The rows below give T cell receptor beta chains drawn from one sample of a study of monozygotic twins with inflammatory bowel disease. No DNA is given; TCRdb re-called the 5' RACE reads and lists each CDR3 protein once. The sample features 300,000 to 400,000 distinct CDR3 sequences, with approximately 2% in its top ten. Input material: blood. These receptors were taken from a human donor with ulcerative colitis or Crohn's disease, or a healthy co-twin of an affected twin (not recorded which). Each CDR3 is given with its conserved first and last residue.

CDR3 length	V gene	J gene	CDR3 protein
16	TRBV7-9	TRBJ2-7	CASSLVDGGRVIEQYF
15	TRBV7-8	TRBJ2-5	CASSLMGGPTATQYF
11	TRBV20-1	TRBJ1-4	CSARWDGELFF
15	TRBV4-1	TRBJ2-2	CASGFLTPLGGELFF
17	TRBV6-5	TRBJ2-1	CASSYSLERGRRDEQFF
14	TRBV20-1	TRBJ2-7	CSAQTLDYSYEQYF
16	TRBV4-1	TRBJ1-4	CASSQEGRGGNEKLFF
12	TRBV28	TRBJ2-1	CASNHKNREQFF
15	TRBV20-1	TRBJ1-1	CSASRPDAPNTEAFF
15	TRBV5-1	TRBJ2-7	CASSLEGTVSYEQNF
13	TRBV5-1	TRBJ1-1	CATAVDIVAEAFF
12	TRBV11-2	TRBJ2-7	CASSLGGPMQYF
15	TRBV20-1	TRBJ2-3	CSVPVAGGSTDTQYF
16	TRBV3-1	TRBJ2-7	CASSPGLRTLTYEQYF
13	TRBV7-2	TRBJ2-5	CASSWGPQETQYF
14	TRBV5-1	TRBJ2-5	CASMVAGGGETQYF
13	TRBV18	TRBJ1-5	CASSGDRDQPQHF
14	TRBV2	TRBJ2-7	CASRRQDLSYEQYF
15	TRBV3-1	TRBJ2-1	CASSSLAGTYNEQFF
14	TRBV12-3/TRBV12-4	TRBJ2-7	CASSPRQGRYEQYF
13	TRBV20-1	TRBJ2-5	CSACPTGRETQYF
14	TRBV5-1	TRBJ1-1	CASSLGTGGPEAFF
18	TRBV15	TRBJ2-6	CATSRPFQKSSGANVLTF
13	TRBV27	TRBJ2-3	CASKTSRGDTQYF
18	TRBV7-6	TRBJ2-1	CASSPTSGLPVRVSEQFF
15	TRBV5-1	TRBJ1-5	CASSLDGTDFGPQHF
17	TRBV24-1	TRBJ2-5	CATMASRGGRPGETQYF
18	TRBV11-2	TRBJ1-1	CASSLRAGVSIGNTEAFF
13	TRBV7-9	TRBJ1-2	CASSPAQGYGYTF
13	TRBV29-1	TRBJ2-1	CSVGGDMDNEQFF
13	TRBV9	TRBJ2-7	CASSVQSSYEQYF
16	TRBV12-3/TRBV12-4	TRBJ2-2	CASSLRQGWGNGELFF
17	TRBV6-1	TRBJ1-4	CANSARDVSLTNEKLFF